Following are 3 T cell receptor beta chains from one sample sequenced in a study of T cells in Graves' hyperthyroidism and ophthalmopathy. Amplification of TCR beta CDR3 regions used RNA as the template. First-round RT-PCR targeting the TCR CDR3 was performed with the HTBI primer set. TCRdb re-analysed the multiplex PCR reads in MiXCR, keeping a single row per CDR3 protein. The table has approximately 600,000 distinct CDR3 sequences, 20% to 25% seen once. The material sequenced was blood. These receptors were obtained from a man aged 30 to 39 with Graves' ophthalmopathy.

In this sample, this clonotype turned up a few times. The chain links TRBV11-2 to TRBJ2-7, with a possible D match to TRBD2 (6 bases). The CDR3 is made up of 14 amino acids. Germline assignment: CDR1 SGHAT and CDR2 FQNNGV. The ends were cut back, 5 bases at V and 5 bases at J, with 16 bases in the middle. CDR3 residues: CASSDLAPRDEQYF. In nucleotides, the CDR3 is TGTGCCAGCAGCGATCTAGCGCCCCGGGACGAGCAGTACTTC.

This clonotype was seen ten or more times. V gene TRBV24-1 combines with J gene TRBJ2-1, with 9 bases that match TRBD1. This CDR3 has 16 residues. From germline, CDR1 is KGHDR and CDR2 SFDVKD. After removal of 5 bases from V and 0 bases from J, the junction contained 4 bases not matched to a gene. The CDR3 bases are TGTGCCACCAGTGGACAGGGGGGGGTCTCCTACAATGAGCAGTTCTTC. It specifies CATSGQGGVSYNEQFF.

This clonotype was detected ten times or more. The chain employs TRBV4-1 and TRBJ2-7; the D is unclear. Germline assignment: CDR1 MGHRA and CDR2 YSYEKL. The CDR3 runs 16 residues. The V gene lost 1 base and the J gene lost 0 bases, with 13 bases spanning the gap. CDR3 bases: TGCGCCAGCAGCCAAGTCCCAGTCGTAAGCTCCTACGAGCAGTACTTC. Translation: CASSQVPVVSSYEQYF.